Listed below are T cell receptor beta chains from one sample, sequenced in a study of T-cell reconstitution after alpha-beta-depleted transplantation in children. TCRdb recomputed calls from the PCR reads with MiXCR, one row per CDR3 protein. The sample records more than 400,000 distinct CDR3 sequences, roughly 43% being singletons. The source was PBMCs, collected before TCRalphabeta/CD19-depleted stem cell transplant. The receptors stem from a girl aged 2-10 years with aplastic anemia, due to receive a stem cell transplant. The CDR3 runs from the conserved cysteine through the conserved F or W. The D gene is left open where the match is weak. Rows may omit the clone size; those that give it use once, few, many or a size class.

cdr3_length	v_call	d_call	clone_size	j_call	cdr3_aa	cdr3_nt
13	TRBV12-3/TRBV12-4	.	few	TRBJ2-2	CASSFRDSGELFF	TGTGCCAGCAGTTTCCGAGATTCGGGGGAGCTGTTTTTT
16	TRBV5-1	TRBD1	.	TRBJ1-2	CASSWGERTGDAGYTF	TGCGCCAGCAGCTGGGGTGAACGCACAGGGGACGCTGGCTACACCTTC
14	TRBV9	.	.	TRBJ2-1	CASSLSGGGDEQFF	TGTGCCAGCAGCCTCTCCGGGGGAGGCGATGAGCAGTTCTTC
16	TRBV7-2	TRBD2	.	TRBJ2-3	CASSTVAGWVADTQYF	TGTGCCAGCAGCACGGTAGCGGGATGGGTTGCAGATACGCAGTATTTT
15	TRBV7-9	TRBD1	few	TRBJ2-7	CASSRRDRAAYEQYF	TGTGCCAGCAGCCGCCGGGACAGGGCCGCCTACGAGCAGTACTTC
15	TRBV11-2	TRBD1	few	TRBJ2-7	CASSLDTGGIDEQYF	TGTGCCAGCAGCTTAGATACAGGGGGCATTGACGAGCAGTACTTC
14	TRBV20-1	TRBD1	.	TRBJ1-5	CSARGGGQEEPQHF	TGCAGTGCTAGAGGTGGGGGACAGGAGGAGCCCCAGCATTTT
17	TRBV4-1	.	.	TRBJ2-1	CASSQSAMRGPYNEQFF	TGCGCCAGCAGCCAAAGCGCAATGCGGGGGCCGTACAATGAGCAGTTCTTC
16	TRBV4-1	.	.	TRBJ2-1	CASSQAGNARYNEQFF	TGCGCCAGCAGCCAAGCTGGCAATGCTAGGTACAATGAGCAGTTCTTC
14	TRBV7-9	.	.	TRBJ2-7	CASSPWEDAYEQYF	TGTGCCAGCAGCCCTTGGGAAGATGCCTACGAGCAGTACTTC
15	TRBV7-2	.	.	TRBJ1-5	CASSLRTISNQPQHF	TGTGCCAGCAGCTTAAGGACAATTAGCAATCAGCCCCAGCATTTT
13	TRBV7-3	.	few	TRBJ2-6	CASSWSGANVLTF	TGTGCCAGCAGCTGGTCTGGGGCCAACGTCCTGACTTTC
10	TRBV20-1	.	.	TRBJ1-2	CSALTTGYTF	TGCAGTGCGTTGACGACCGGCTACACCTTC
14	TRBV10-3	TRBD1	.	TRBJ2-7	CAISGGDRAYEQYF	TGTGCCATCAGTGGAGGAGACAGGGCCTACGAGCAGTACTTC
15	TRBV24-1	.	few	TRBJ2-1	CATSDLRDRHNEQFF	TGTGCCACCAGTGATTTGCGCGACAGGCACAATGAGCAGTTCTTC